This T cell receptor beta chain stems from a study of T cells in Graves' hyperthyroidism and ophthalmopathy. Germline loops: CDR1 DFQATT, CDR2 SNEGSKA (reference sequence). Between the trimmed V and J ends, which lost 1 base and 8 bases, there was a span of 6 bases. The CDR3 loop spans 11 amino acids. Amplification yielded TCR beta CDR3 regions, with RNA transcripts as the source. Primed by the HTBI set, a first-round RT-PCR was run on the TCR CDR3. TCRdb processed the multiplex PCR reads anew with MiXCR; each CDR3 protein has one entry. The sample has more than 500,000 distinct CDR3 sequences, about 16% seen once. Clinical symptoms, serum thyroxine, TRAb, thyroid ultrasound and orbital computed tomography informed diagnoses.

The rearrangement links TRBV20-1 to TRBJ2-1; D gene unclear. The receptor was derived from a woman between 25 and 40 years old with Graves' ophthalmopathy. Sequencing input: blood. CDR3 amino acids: CSARVYDEQFF. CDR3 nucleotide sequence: TGCAGTGCTAGAGTTTACGATGAGCAGTTCTTC.